The clone carrying this T cell receptor (beta chain) was seen a handful of times. What it recognizes is unknown. MiXCR, run by TCRdb on the reads, gives a single entry per CDR3 protein. The profile shows 450,000 to 600,000 distinct CDR3 sequences, roughly 46% of them singletons. The entry originates in a study of T cell repertoires in cytomegalovirus infection. Study-wide background: It was recently identified HLA-C-restricted and well-studied HLA-B-restricted CMV epitopes that the study used. TCR beta signatures that were public indicated CMV infection and matching HLA type. Study outcomes and limitations: Frequencies of public TCR beta families were cumulated, and this identified carriers of CMV plus the relevant HLA. CMV-specific HLA-C-restricted TCR beta clonotypes dominated the ex vivo response.

V was trimmed by 5 bases and J by 6 bases, leaving 16 bases between them. The CDR3 covers 14 residues. Germline CDR1 SGHVS, CDR2 FQNEAQ. The sequence came from a human donor in good health (CMV status not recorded). Some clones in this sample may be carry-over from other donors' samples. The sequencing here drew on cultured PBMCs, taken from culture after CMV antigen stimulation. This sequence joins TRBV7-8 and TRBJ1-1, with D hard to call. CDR3 residues: CASSHPGGSSEAFF. For the CDR3, the DNA is TGTGCCAGCAGCCACCCAGGAGGGAGCTCTGAAGCTTTCTTT.